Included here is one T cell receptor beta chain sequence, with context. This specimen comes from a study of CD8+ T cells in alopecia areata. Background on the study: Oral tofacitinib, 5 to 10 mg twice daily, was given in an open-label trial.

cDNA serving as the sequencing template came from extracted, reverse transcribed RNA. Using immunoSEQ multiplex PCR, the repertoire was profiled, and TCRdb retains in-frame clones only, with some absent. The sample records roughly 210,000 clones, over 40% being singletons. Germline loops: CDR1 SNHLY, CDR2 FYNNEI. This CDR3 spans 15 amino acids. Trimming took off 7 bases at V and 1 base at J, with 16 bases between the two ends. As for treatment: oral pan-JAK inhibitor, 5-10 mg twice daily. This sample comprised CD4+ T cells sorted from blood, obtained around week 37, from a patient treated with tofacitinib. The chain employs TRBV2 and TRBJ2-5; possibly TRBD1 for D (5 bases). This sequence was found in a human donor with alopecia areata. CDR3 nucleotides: TGTGCCAGCACGGGCCCCCGGCAGGGCCAAGAGACCCAGTACTTC. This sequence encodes CASTGPRQGQETQYF.